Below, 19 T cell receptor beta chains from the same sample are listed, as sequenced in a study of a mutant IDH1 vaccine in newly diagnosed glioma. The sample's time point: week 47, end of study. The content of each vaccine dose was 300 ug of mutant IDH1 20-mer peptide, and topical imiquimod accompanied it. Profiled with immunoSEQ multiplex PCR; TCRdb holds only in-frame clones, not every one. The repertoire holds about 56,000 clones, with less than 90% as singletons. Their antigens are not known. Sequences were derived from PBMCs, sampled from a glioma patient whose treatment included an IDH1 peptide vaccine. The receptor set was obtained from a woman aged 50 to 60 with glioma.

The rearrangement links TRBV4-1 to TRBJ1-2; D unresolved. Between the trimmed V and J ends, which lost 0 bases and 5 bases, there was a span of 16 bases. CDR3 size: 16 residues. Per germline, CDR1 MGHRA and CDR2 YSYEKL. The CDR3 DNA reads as TGCGCCAGCAGCCAAGAGCAAATCGTGTCCGGGTATGGCTACACCTTC. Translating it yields CASSQEQIVSGYGYTF.

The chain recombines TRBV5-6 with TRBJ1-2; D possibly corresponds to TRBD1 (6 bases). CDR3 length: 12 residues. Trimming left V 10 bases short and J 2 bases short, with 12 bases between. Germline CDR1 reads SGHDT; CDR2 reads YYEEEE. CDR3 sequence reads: CASGGANYGYTF. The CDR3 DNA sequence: TGTGCCTCCGGGGGGGCAAACTATGGCTACACCTTC.

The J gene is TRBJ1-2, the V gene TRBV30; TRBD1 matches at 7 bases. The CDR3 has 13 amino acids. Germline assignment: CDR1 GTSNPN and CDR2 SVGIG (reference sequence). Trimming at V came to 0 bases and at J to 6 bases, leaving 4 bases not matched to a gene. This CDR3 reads CAWSVGQGDGYTF. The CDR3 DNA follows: TGTGCCTGGAGTGTTGGGCAGGGGGATGGCTACACCTTC.

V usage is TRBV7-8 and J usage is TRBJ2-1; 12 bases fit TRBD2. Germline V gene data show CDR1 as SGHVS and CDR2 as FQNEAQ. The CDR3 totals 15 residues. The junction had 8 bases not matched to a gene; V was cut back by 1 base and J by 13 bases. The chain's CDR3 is CASSLGTSGASPQFF. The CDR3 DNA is TGTGCCAGCAGCTTAGGGACTAGCGGGGCCAGCCCACAGTTCTTC.

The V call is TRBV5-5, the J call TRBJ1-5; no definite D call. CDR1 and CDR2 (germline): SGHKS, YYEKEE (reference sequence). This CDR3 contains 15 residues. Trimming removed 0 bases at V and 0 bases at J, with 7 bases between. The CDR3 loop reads CASSLAGNSNQPQHF. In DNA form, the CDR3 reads TGTGCCAGCAGCTTGGCCGGGAATAGCAATCAGCCCCAGCATTTT.

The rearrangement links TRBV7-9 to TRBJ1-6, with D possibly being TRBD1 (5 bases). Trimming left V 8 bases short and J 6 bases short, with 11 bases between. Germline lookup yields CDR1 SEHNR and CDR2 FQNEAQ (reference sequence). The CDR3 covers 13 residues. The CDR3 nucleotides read TGTGCCAGCGGCGGGGGTCCTAATTCACCCCTCCACTTT. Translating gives CASGGGPNSPLHF.

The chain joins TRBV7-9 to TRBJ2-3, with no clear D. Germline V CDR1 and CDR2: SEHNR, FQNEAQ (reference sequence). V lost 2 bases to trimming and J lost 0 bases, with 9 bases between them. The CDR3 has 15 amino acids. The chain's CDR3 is CASSLSGPSTDTQYF. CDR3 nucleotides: TGTGCCAGCAGCTTATCTGGACCTAGCACAGATACGCAGTATTTT.

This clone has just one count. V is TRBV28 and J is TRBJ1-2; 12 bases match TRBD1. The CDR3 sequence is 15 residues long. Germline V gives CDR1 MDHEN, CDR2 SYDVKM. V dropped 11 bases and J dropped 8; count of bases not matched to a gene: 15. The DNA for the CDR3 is TGTGCCTCTACTGCACCGGGACAGGGGGCGAGAGGCTACACCTTC. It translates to CASTAPGQGARGYTF.

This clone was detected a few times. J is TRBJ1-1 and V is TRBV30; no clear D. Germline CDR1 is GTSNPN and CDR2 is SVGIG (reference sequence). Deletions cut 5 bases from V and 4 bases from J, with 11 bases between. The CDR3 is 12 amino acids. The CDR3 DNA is TGTGCCTGGTCCCGGGCCCCCACTGAAGCTTTCTTT. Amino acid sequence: CAWSRAPTEAFF. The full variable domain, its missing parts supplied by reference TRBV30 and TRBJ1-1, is SQTIHQWPATLVQPVGSPLSLECTVEGTSNPNLYWYRQAAGRGLQLLFYSVGIGQISSEVPQNLSASRPQDRQFILSSKKLLLSDSGFYLCAWSRAPTEAFFGQGTRLTVV.

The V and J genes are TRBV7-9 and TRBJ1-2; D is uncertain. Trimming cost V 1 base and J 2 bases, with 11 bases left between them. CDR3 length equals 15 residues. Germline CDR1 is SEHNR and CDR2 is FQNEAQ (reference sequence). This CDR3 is CASSLGGEVNYGYTF. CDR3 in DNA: TGTGCCAGCAGCTTAGGGGGAGAGGTCAACTATGGCTACACCTTC.

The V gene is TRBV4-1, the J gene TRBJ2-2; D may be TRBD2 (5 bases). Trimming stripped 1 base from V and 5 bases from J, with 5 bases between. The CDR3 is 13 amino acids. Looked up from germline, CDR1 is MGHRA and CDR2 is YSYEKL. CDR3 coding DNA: TGCGCCAGCAGCCAAGCGGGGACCGGGGAGCTGTTTTTT. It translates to CASSQAGTGELFF.

CDR3 sequence reads: CASSVIQGMGEKLFF. The CDR3 DNA reads as TGTGCCAGCAGTGTAATACAGGGAATGGGTGAAAAACTGTTTTTT. The V call is TRBV2, the J call TRBJ1-4; possibly TRBD1 for D (6 bases). This CDR3 spans 15 amino acids. Germline V gives CDR1 SNHLY, CDR2 FYNNEI. The V end lost 4 bases, the J end lost 7 bases, and 16 bases lay between the germline ends.

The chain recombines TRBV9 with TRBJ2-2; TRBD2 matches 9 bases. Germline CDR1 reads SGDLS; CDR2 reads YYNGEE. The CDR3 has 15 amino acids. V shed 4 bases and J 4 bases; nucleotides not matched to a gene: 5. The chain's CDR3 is CASSHGGGATGELFF. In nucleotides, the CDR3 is TGTGCCAGCAGCCATGGCGGGGGGGCCACCGGGGAGCTGTTTTTT.

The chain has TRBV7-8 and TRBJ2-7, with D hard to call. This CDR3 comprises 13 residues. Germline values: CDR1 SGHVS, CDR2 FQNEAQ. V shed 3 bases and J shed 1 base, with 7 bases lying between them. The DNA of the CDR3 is TGTGCCAGCAGCTTGGACGGATCCTACGAGCAGTACTTC. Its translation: CASSLDGSYEQYF.

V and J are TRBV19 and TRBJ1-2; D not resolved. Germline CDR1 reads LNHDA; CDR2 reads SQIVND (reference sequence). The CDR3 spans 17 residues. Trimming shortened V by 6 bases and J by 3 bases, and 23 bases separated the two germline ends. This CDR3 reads CASSHVANLRNYYGYTF. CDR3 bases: TGTGCCAGTAGCCATGTGGCTAACCTCCGCAACTACTATGGCTACACCTTC.

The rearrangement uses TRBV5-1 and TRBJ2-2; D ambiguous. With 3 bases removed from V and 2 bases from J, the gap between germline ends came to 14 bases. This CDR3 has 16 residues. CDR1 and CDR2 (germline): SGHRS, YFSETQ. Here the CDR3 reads CASSSGRRHNTGELFF. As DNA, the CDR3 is TGCGCCAGCAGCTCTGGCCGGAGACACAACACCGGGGAGCTGTTTTTT.

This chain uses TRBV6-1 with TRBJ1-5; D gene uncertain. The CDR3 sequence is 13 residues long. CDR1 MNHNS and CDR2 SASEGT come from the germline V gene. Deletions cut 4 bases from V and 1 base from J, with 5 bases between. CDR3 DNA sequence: TGTGCCAGCAGTGGTTGGAGCAATCAGCCCCAGCATTTT. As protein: CASSGWSNQPQHF.

The CDR3 nucleotides are TGTGCCAGCAGCGTGTCTAGCGGGGGTGGCACCGGGGAGCTGTTTTTT. It translates to CASSVSSGGGTGELFF. The V gene is TRBV9, the J gene TRBJ2-2; 10 nucleotides align to TRBD2. CDR3 length: 16 residues. Trimming at V came to 2 bases and at J to 4 bases, leaving 5 bases not matched to a gene. Germline V lookup: CDR1 SGDLS, CDR2 YYNGEE.

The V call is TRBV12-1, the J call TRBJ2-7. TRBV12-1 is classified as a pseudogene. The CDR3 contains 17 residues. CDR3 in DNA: TGTGCCAGCAGCTTTGGGAAAACACGAAGGCGATCCTACGAGCAGTACTTC. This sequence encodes CASSFGKTRRRSYEQYF.